This entry lists 4 T cell receptor beta chains sequenced from one sample in a study of T cells in localized non-small cell lung cancer. TCRdb's table, derived via immunoSEQ multiplex PCR, lists solely in-frame clones and lacks some. The sample lists roughly 30,000 clones, 80% to 90% occurring once. The source was peripheral blood, collected before any cancer treatment. Receptors originate from a woman aged 18-55 years with stage I lung adenocarcinoma.

The chain combines TRBV12-1 with TRBJ1-1; TRBD1 is taken as the D call from the table, unchecked against the DNA. TRBV12-1 is a pseudogene. This CDR3 has 16 residues. The CDR3: CASSFVLKQTNTEAFF. The CDR3 coding sequence is TGTGCCAGCAGCTTTGTATTAAAACAGACGAACACTGAAGCTTTCTTT.

The chain joins TRBV30 to TRBJ1-4; D is uncertain. Germline CDR1 reads GTSNPN; CDR2 reads SVGIG (reference sequence). With 0 bases removed from V and 8 bases from J, the gap between germline ends came to 10 bases. The CDR3 sequence is 13 residues long. CDR3 region: CAWSVQTWEKLFF. The CDR3 DNA sequence: TGTGCCTGGAGTGTACAGACGTGGGAAAAACTGTTTTTT.

The V and J genes are TRBV7-2 and TRBJ2-7; the match to TRBD1 covers 8 bases. CDR3 length: 16 amino acids. Germline V gene sequence: CDR1 SGHTA, CDR2 FQGNSA. The ends lost 3 bases at V and 3 bases at J; junction bases unmatched: 10. The CDR3, as DNA: TGTGCCAGCAGCTTTAACCCCTTCAGGGGGCTCTACGAGCAGTACTTC. This translates into CASSFNPFRGLYEQYF.

The chain employs TRBV29-1 and TRBJ1-2; 7 bases agree with TRBD1. The CDR3 extends over 13 amino acids. V dropped 5 bases and J dropped 4; count of bases not matched to a gene: 7. Per germline, CDR1 SQVTM and CDR2 ANQGSEA. CDR3 DNA sequence: TGCAGCGTTAGTGGGGACAGCCCCTATGGCTACACCTTC. This translates into CSVSGDSPYGYTF.